This entry is about one TCR beta chain. The sample belongs to a study of blood T cell repertoires in COVID-19. Only in-frame clones appear in the TCRdb table, and some are missing; sequencing was by immunoSEQ multiplex PCR. Among some 150,000 clones listed, about four fifths were seen once. Germline V gene sequence: CDR1 SGHTA, CDR2 FQGNSA. V shed 1 base and J shed 3 bases, with 13 bases lying between them. The CDR3 spans 15 residues. The source material was peripheral blood. This clonotype originated in a man aged 60-69 years with acute or convalescent COVID-19. This chain connects TRBV7-2 to TRBJ2-7, with TRBD1 as a possible D gene (5 bases). The CDR3 here is CASSLVDSYYYEQYF. In DNA form, the CDR3 reads TGTGCCAGCAGCTTAGTCGACAGCTACTACTACGAGCAGTACTTC.